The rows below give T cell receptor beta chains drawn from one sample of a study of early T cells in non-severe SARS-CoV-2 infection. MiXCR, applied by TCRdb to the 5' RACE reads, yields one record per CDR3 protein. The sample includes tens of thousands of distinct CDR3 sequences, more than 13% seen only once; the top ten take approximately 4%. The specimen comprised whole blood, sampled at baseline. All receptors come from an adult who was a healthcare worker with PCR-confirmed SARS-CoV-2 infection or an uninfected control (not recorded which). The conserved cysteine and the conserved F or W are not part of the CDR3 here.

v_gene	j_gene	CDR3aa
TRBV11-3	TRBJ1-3	ASSLRSGNTIY
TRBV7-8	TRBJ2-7	ASSLRVSSYEQY
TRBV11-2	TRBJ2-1	ASSPAYVIAGVHEQF
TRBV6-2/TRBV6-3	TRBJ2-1	ASNARRSSYNEQF
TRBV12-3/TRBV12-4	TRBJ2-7	ASSPSSGGRYEQY
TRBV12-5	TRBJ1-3	AARDDNSGNTIY
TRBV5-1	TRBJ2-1	ASSLASSGVNNEQF
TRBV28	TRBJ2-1	ASSPLGGSDEQF
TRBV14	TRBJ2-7	ASSQGWTTAYEQY
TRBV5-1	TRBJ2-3	ASSLKKSGTQADTQY
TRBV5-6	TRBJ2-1	AGSGTTSSNEQF
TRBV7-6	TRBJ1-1	ASSLARRGEAF
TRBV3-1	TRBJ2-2	ASRQPIAGELF
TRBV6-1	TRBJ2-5	ASRAPGGGGTQY
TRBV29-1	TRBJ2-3	SVEVGTTTDTQY
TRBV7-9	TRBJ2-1	ASSPGVAYNEQF
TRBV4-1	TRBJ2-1	ASSQTEGDEQF
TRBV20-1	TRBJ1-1	SARPENRPEAF
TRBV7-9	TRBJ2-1	ASSHNEQF
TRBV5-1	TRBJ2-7	ASSPGPGQGFEQY
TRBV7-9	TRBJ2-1	ASTSDEQF
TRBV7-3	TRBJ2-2	ASSRDTNTGELF
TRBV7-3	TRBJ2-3	ASRPDTQY
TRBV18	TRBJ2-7	ASSPMASDSYEQY
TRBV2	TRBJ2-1	ASSPPIPSSYNEQF
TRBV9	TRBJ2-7	ASSPYLGNSYEQY
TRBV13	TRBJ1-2	ASSLRANYGYT
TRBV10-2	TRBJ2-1	ASREPLTRHGPYNEQF
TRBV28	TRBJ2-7	ASSLWAEPYEQY
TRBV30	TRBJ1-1	ASRPWDRGMNTEAF
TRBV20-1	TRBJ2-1	SAMFLRRSTGNEQF
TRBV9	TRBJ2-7	ASSLGSLGGEQY
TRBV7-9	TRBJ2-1	ASSLSLPGPSYNEQF
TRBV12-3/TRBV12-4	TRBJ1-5	ASSLEAGGQPQH
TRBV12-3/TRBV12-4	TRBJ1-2	ASRSWPAGRDSYGYT
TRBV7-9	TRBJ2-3	ASSHHLSAGGTTDTQY
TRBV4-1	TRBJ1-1	ASSQGTGDGTEAF
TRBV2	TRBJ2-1	ASSEQRLSSYNEQF
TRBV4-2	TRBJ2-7	ASSQGGESLQQY
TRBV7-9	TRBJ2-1	ASSLGSYEQF
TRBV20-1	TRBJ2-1	SAPGLGLYEQF
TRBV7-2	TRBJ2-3	ASSARDTQY
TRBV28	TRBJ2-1	ASSFVSGSYNEQF
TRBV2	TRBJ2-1	ASSEGSGLSYNEQF
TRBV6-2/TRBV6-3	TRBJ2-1	ASSYSGGNGFVSYNEQF